This TCR beta chain was recorded in a study of PD-1 blockade in classical Hodgkin lymphoma. Findings and limits, study-wide: Possibly reflecting disease activity or prior therapy, repertoire differences have causes that remain undefined. It was among complete responders that baseline diversity resembled that of newly diagnosed patients.

This table comes from immunoSEQ multiplex PCR, and its TCRdb copy is limited to in-frame clones, with some not included. The sample records about 21,000 clones, about two thirds being singletons. A word on this clone: Antigen: not known.

All trial patients relapsed after autologous stem cell transplantation. The best responses consisted of complete response, partial response or progressive disease. This TCR came from a human donor with classical Hodgkin lymphoma. The sample in question was peripheral blood mononuclear cells (PBMCs), obtained at baseline.

As DNA, the CDR3 is TGTGCCAGCAGCTCCCGGACAGAATCCTACGAGCAGTACTTC. Protein product: CASSSRTESYEQYF. The chain uses TRBV9 and TRBJ2-7; possible D gene TRBD1, 6 bases. This CDR3 region has 14 residues. Trimming removed 4 bases at V and 1 base at J, with 12 bases between. Germline CDR1 reads SGDLS; CDR2 reads YYNGEE.